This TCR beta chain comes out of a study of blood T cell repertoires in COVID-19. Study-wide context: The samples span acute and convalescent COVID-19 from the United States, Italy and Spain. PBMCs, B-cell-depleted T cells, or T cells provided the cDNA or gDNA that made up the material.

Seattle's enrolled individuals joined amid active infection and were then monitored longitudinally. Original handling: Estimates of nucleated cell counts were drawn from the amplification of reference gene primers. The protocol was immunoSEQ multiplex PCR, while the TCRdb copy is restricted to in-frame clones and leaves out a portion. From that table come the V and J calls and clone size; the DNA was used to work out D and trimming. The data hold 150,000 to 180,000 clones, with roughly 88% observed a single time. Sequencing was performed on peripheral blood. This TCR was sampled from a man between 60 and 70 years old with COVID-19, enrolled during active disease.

CDR3 in DNA: TGTGCCAGCCGGGCGGGACAGCTGAACACCGGGGAGCTGTTTTTT. Protein sequence: CASRAGQLNTGELFF. The chain uses TRBV11-2 and TRBJ2-2, with a weak D call TRBD1 (7 bases). Germline V gene data show CDR1 as SGHAT and CDR2 as FQNNGV. This CDR3 contains 15 residues. V was trimmed by 8 bases and J by 1 base, leaving 14 bases between them.